These 5 T cell receptor beta chains came from one sample sequenced in a study of control samples from healthy donors and cancer patients. The method was immunoSEQ multiplex PCR; TCRdb's version includes in-frame clones alone and lacks a portion of them. The sample consists of some 200,000 clones, around 94% of them appearing once. The sequencing input was blood. These receptor sequences come from a man in his fifties or sixties in good health.

The chain links TRBV5-1 to TRBJ2-2; no clear D gene. Germline V gene data show CDR1 as SGHRS and CDR2 as YFSETQ. The CDR3 consists of 12 residues. V gave up 4 bases and J gave up 5 bases, with 6 bases separating them. The CDR3 reads CASSEPTGELFF. The DNA of the CDR3 is TGCGCCAGCAGCGAACCTACCGGGGAGCTGTTTTTT.

This clone was seen once. The J gene is TRBJ1-2, the V gene TRBV2; the D is unclear. The germline CDR1 and CDR2 sequences are SNHLY and FYNNEI. Trimming left V 4 bases short and J 7 bases short, with 16 bases between. CDR3 size: 14 residues. As DNA, the CDR3 is TGTGCCAGCAGTGCCACAGCTGATATTGGTGGCTACACCTTC. Translation: CASSATADIGGYTF. Filled out from reference TRBV2 and TRBJ1-2, the complete variable domain reads EPEVTQTPSHQVTQMGQEVILRCVPISNHLYFYWYRQILGQKVEFLVSFYNNEISEKSEIFDDQFSVERPDGSNFTLKIRSTKLEDSAMYFCASSATADIGGYTFGSGTRLTVV.

The CDR3 region is CASSMSPGEGYTF. CDR3 nucleotide sequence: TGTGCCAGTAGTATGTCTCCAGGGGAAGGCTACACCTTC. The rearrangement uses TRBV19 and TRBJ1-2; maybe TRBD1 (6 bases). The CDR3 has 13 residues. The germline gives CDR1 LNHDA, CDR2 SQIVND (reference sequence). Trimming removed 3 bases from V and 8 bases from J, with 13 bases in between. The full variable domain, its missing parts supplied by reference TRBV19 and TRBJ1-2, is DGGITQSPKYLFRKEGQNVTLSCEQNLNHDAMYWYRQDPGQGLRLIYYSQIVNDFQKGDIAEGYSVSREKKESFPLTVTSAQKNPTAFYLCASSMSPGEGYTFGSGTRLTVV.

The rearrangement links TRBV4-1 to TRBJ1-4; no clear D. The CDR3 spans 15 residues. Looked up from germline, CDR1 is MGHRA and CDR2 is YSYEKL. The ends were cut back, 3 bases at V and 7 bases at J, with 15 bases in the middle. The CDR3 DNA follows: TGCGCCAGCAGCCAGCAGTCGACGGCGGGTGAAAAACTGTTTTTT. Its protein is CASSQQSTAGEKLFF.

The V call is TRBV2, the J call TRBJ1-4, with unresolved D. Deletions cut 4 bases from V and 4 bases from J, with 10 bases between. CDR1 and CDR2 (germline): SNHLY, FYNNEI. The CDR3 extends over 14 amino acids. Written as DNA, the CDR3 is TGTGCCAGCAGTGTAACGAGACTTAATGAAAAACTGTTTTTT. Translating it yields CASSVTRLNEKLFF.